This T cell receptor (beta chain) derives from a study of T cell responses to AZD1222 COVID-19 vaccine. Study findings and constraints: Donors, mostly white British, included more females; clonal diversity was possibly underestimated. Only after the peak T cell response were repertoires sampled.

The protocol was immunoSEQ multiplex PCR, while the TCRdb copy is restricted to in-frame clones and leaves out a portion. The repertoire includes 200,000 or so clones, 94% of them detected once, and about 9.2% sits in the top ten. In the case of this clone: Its antigen is unknown.

Looked up from germline, CDR1 is MNHEY and CDR2 is SVGAGI. The V and J ends lost 6 bases and 4 bases, in that order; junction bases with no gene match: 6. The CDR3 is 15 residues long. The source was peripheral blood, collected on day 0 of AZD1222 vaccination. This chain connects TRBV6-5 to TRBJ2-5; 12 bases agree with TRBD2. This receptor was obtained from an adult in good health. This chain's CDR3 is CASRQTSGRGETQYF. CDR3 sequence (DNA): TGTGCCAGCAGGCAGACTAGCGGGAGAGGAGAGACCCAGTACTTC.